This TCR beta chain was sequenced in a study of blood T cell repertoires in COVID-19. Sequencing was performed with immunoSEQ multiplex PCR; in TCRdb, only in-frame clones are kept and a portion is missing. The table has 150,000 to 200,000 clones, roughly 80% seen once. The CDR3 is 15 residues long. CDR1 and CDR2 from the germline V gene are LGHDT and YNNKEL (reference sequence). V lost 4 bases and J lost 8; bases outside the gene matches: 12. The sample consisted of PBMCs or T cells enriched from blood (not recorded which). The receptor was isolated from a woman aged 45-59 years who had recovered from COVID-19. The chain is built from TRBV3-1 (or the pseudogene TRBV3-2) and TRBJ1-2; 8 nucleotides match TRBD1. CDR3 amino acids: CASSRILTGDGGYTF. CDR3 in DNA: TGTGCCAGCAGCCGCATTCTGACAGGGGACGGCGGCTACACCTTC.